The source of this T cell receptor (beta chain) is a study of regulatory T cells. Study-level results: In CD3G-deficient patients, conventional CD4+ T cells were enriched for hydrophobic CDR3 residues at positions 6 and 7. Skewed V and J usage and few unique V-J pairs marked patient repertoires, most in Tregs.

The primer mix had 52 TRBV and 13 TRBJ primers. The data were produced by immunoSEQ multiplex PCR, yet TCRdb's version contains in-frame clones alone and is incomplete. The data show more than 15,000 clones, with around 84% seen just once and around 7.8% held by the top ten. With regard to this clone: What it recognizes is unknown.

V lost 0 bases to trimming and J lost 2 bases, with 14 bases between them. The CDR3 loop spans 16 amino acids. In germline, CDR1 is SGHRS, CDR2 YFSETQ. The sample taken for sequencing was conventional CD4+ T cells sorted from blood. The J gene is TRBJ1-1, the V gene TRBV5-1; no reliable D call. The clonotype comes from a person aged 25-39 years with CD3G deficiency. This CDR3 reads CASSLGHQRGNTEAFF. The CDR3 coding sequence is TGCGCCAGCAGCTTGGGACACCAACGCGGTAACACTGAAGCTTTCTTT.